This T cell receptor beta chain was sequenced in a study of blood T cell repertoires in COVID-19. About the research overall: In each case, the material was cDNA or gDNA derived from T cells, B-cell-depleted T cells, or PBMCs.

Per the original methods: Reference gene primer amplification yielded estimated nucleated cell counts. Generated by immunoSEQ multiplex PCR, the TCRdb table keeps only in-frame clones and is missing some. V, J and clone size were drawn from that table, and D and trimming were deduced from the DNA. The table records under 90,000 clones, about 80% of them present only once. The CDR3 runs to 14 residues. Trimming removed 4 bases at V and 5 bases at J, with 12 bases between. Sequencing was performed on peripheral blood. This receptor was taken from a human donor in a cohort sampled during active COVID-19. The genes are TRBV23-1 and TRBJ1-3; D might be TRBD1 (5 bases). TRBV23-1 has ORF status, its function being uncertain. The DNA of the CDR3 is TGCGCCAGCAGTCGGGCGGGACGCAGAAACACCATATATTTT. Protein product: CASSRAGRRNTIYF.